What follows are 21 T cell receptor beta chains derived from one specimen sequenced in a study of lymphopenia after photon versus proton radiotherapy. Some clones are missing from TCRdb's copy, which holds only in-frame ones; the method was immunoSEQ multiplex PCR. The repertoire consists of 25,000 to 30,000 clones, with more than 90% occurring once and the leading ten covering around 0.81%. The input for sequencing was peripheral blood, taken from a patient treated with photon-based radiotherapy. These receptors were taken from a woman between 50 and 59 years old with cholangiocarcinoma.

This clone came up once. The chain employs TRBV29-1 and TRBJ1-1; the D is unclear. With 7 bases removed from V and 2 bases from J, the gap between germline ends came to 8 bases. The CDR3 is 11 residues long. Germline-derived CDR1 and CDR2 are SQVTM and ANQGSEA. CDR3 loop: CSASVNTEAFF. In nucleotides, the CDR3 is TGCAGCGCCTCGGTAAACACTGAAGCTTTCTTT.

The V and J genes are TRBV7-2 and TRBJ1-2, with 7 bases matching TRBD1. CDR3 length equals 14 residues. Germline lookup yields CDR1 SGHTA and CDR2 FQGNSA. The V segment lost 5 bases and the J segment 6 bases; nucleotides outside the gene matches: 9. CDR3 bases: TGTGCCAGCAGCCCTAGACAGGGAACGGATGGCTACACCTTC. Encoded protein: CASSPRQGTDGYTF.

The CDR3 here is CASKTRDSGNQPQHF. CDR3 DNA sequence: TGTGCCAGCAAGACGAGGGATTCCGGCAATCAGCCCCAGCATTTT. The gene calls are TRBV2 and TRBJ1-5, with D uncertain. The germline V and J ends were trimmed by 7 bases and 2 bases, with 15 bases remaining between them. Germline values: CDR1 SNHLY, CDR2 FYNNEI. CDR3 length: 15 amino acids.

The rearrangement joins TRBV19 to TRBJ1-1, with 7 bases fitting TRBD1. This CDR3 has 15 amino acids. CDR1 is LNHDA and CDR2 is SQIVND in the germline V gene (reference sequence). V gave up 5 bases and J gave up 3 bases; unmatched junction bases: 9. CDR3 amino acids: CASSALQGRHTEAFF. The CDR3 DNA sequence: TGTGCCAGTAGTGCTTTACAGGGGAGGCACACTGAAGCTTTCTTT.

CDR3 amino acids: CASSRGGTYNSPLHF. The CDR3 DNA reads TGTGCCAGCAGCAGGGGCGGGACTTATAATTCACCCCTCCACTTT. This sequence joins TRBV5-5 and TRBJ1-6; the D gene is possibly TRBD1 (5 bases). Germline loops: CDR1 SGHKS, CDR2 YYEKEE (reference sequence). This CDR3 has 15 amino acids. Trimming stripped 4 bases from V and 4 bases from J, with 12 bases between.

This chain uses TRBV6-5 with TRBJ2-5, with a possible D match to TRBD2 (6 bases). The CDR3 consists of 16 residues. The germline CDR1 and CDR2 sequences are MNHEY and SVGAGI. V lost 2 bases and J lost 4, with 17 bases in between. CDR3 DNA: TGTGCCAGCAGTTACGTTGTGACTAGTGGACGAGAGACCCAGTACTTC. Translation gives CASSYVVTSGRETQYF.

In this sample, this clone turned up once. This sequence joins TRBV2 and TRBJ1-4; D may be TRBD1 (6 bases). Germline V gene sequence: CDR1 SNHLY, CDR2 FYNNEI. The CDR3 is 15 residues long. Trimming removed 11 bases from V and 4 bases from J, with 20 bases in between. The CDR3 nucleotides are TGTGCCGGCCAGTCCGCAGGGGCGAATAATGAAAAACTGTTTTTT. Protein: CAGQSAGANNEKLFF.

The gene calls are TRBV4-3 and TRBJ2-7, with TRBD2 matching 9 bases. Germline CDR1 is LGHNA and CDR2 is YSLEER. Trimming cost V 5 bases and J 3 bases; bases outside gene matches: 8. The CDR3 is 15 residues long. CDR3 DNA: TGCGCCAGCAGCACGAGACTAGCGGCGATCTACGAGCAGTACTTC. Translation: CASSTRLAAIYEQYF.

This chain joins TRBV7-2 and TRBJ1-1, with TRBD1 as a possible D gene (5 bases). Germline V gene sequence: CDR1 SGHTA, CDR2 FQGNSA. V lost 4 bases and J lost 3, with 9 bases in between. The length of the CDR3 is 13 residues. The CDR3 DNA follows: TGTGCCAGCAGCTGGGACGGAGACACTGAAGCTTTCTTT. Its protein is CASSWDGDTEAFF.

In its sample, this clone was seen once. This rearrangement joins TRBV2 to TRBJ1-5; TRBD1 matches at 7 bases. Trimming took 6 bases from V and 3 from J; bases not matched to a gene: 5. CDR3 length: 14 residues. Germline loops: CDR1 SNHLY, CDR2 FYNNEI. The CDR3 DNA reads TGTGCCAGCAGAGATGGACAGGACAATCAGCCCCAGCATTTT. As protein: CASRDGQDNQPQHF.

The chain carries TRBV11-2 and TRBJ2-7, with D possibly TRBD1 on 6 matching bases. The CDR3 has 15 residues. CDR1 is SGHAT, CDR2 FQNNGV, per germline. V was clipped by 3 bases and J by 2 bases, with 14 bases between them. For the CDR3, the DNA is TGTGCCAGCAGCTTGATCCGGGACACCACCTACGAGCAGTACTTC. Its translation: CASSLIRDTTYEQYF.

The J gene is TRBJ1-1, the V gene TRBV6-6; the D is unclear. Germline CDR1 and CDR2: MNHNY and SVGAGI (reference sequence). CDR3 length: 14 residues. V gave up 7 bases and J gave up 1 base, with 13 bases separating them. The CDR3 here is CASNRARSNTEAFF. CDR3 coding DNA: TGTGCCAGCAATCGAGCCAGATCGAACACTGAAGCTTTCTTT.

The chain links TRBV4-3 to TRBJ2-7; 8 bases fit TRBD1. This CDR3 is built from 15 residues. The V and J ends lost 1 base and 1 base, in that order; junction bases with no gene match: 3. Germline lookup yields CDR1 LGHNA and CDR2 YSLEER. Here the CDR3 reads CASSQGQGASYEQYF. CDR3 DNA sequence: TGCGCCAGCAGCCAAGGTCAGGGGGCTTCCTACGAGCAGTACTTC.

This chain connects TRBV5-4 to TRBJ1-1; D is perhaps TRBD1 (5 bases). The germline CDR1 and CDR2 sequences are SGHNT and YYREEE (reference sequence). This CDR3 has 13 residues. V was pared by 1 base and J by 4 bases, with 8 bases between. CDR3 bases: TGTGCCAGCAGCTTGATCGGGGGCACTGAAGCTTTCTTT. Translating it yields CASSLIGGTEAFF. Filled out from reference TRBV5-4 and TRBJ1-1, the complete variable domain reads ETGVTQSPTHLIKTRGQQVTLRCSSQSGHNTVSWYQQALGQGPQFIFQYYREEENGRGNFPPRFSGLQFPNYSSELNVNALELDDSALYLCASSLIGGTEAFFGQGTRLTVV.

The CDR3 bases are TGCGCCAGCAGCCAAAGGTCCGGGACCTACGAGCAGTACTTC. Translation: CASSQRSGTYEQYF. The chain uses TRBV4-3 and TRBJ2-7; D perhaps matches TRBD2 (5 bases). The CDR3 spans 14 residues. The V end lost 2 bases, the J end lost 2 bases, and 10 bases lay between the germline ends. CDR1 LGHNA and CDR2 YSLEER come from the germline V gene.

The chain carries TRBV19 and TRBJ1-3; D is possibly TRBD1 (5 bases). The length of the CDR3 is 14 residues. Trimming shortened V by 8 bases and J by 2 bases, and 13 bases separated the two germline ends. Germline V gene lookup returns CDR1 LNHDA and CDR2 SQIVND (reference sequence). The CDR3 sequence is CASAGSEAGNTIYF. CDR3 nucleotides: TGTGCCAGTGCAGGGAGTGAGGCTGGAAACACCATATATTTT.

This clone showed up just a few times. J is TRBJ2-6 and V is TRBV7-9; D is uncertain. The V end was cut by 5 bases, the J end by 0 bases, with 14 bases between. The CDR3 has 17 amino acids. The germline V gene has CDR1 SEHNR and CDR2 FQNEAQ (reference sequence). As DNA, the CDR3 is TGTGCCAGCAGCCAAAGAGGACGGGTCTCTGGGGCCAACGTCCTGACTTTC. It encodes CASSQRGRVSGANVLTF.

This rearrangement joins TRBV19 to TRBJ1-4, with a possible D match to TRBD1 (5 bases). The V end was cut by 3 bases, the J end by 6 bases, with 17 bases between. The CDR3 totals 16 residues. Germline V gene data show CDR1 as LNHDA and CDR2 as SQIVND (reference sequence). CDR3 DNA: TGTGCCAGTAGTATTGTTGGGAGGGGCAACTATGAAAAACTGTTTTTT. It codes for CASSIVGRGNYEKLFF.

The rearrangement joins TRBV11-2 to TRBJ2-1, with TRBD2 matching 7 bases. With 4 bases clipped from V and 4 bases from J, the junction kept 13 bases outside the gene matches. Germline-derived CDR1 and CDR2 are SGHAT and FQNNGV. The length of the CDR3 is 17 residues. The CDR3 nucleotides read TGTGCCAGCAGCTCGGCCATAGGGAGGGTATCGTACAATGAGCAGTTCTTC. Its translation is CASSSAIGRVSYNEQFF.

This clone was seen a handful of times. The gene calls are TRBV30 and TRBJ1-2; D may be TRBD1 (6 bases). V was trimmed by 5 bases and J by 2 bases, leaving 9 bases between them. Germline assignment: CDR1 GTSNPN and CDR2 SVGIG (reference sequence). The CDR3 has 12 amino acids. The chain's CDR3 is CAWATGNYGYTF. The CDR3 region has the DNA TGTGCCTGGGCCACAGGGAACTATGGCTACACCTTC.

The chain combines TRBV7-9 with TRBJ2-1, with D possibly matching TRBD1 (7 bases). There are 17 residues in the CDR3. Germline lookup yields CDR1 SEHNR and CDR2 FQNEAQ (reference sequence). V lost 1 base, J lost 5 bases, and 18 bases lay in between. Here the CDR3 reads CASSLGAGQPNHNEQFF. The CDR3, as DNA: TGTGCCAGCAGCTTAGGCGCGGGACAGCCGAACCACAATGAGCAGTTCTTC.